This record covers a single T cell receptor beta chain. Its antigen is currently unknown. The CDR3 is made up of 15 amino acids. Looked up from germline, CDR1 is SGHDT and CDR2 is YYEEEE. V gave up 7 bases and J gave up 0 bases, with 14 bases separating them. Primers for the PCR totalled 60 Vbeta and 13 Jbeta. Measured with immunoSEQ multiplex PCR; TCRdb has only the in-frame clones, and not every one. The table records approximately 180,000 clones, roughly 78% of them present only once. This sample is drawn from a study of cytomegalovirus exposure and HLA in healthy donors. Study conclusions and caveats: Other equally common chains were less clonally expanded than HLA-associated TCR beta chains, a later analysis showed. Later on, a genetic analysis was performed. It linked a missense variant in DCLRE1C with V- and J-gene trimming of TCR beta. Productive rates of about 90% or about 30% were seen for most TCR beta V segments in an earlier analysis.

This receptor was obtained from a woman aged 45-59 years in good health and CMV-seropositive. The sequencing input was PBMCs. This chain uses TRBV5-6 with TRBJ2-4; no reliable D call. CDR3 amino acids: CASARLLLAKNIQYF. The CDR3, as DNA: TGTGCCAGCGCTAGGTTATTACTAGCCAAAAACATTCAGTACTTC.